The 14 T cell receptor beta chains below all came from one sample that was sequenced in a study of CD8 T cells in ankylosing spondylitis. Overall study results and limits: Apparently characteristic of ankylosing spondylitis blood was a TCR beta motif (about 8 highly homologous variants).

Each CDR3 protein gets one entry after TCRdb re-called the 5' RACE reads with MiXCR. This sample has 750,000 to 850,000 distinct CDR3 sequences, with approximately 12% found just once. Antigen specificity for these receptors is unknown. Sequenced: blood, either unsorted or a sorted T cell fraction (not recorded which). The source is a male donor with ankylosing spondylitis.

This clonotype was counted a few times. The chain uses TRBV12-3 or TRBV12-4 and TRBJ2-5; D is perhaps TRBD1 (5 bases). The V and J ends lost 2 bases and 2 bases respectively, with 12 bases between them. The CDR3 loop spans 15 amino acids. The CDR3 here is CASSLYRLSQETQYF. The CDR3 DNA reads TGTGCCAGCAGTTTATACAGGTTATCTCAAGAGACCCAGTACTTC.

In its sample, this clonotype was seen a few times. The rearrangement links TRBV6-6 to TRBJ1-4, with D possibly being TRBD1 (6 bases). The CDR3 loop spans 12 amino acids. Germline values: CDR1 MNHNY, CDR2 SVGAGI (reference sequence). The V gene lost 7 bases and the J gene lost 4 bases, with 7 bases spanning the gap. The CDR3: CASNRVNEKLFF. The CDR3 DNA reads TGTGCCAGCAACAGGGTTAATGAAAAACTGTTTTTT.

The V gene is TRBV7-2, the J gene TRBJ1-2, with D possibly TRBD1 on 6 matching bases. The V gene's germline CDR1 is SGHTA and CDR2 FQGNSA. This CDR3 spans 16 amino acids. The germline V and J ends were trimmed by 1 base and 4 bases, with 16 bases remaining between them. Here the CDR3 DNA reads TGTGCCAGCAGCTTAGGAGGACAGTTCAGGGTCTATGGCTACACCTTC. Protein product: CASSLGGQFRVYGYTF.

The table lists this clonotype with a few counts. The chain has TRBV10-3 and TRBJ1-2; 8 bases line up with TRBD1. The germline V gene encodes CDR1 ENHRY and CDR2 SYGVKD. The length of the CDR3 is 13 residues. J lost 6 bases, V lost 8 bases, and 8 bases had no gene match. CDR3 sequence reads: CAISGRTGNGYTF. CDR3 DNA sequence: TGTGCCATCTCTGGGCGGACAGGGAATGGCTACACCTTC.

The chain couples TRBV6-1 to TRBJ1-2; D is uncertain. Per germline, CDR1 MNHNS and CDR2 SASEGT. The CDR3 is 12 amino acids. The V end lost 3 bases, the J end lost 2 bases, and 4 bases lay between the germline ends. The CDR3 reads CASSENNYGYTF. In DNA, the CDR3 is TGTGCCAGCAGTGAGAACAACTATGGCTACACCTTC.

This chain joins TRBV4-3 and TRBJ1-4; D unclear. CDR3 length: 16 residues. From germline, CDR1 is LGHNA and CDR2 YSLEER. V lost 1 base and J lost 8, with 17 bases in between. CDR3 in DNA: TGCGCCAGCAGCCAAGCCGGCCGTGCCGATCTGGAAAAACTGTTTTTT. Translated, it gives CASSQAGRADLEKLFF.

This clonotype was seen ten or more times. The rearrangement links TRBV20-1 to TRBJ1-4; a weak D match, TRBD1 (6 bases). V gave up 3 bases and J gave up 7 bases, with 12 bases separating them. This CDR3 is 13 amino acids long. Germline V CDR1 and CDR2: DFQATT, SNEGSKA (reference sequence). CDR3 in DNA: TGCAGTGCTAGGAAACAGGGAGGTGAAAAACTGTTTTTT. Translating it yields CSARKQGGEKLFF.

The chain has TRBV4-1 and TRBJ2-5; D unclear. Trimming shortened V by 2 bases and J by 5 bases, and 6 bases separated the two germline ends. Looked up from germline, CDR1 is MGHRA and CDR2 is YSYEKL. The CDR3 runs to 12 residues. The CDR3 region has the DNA TGCGCCAGCAGCCAACCGCGCGAGACCCAGTACTTC. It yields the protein CASSQPRETQYF.

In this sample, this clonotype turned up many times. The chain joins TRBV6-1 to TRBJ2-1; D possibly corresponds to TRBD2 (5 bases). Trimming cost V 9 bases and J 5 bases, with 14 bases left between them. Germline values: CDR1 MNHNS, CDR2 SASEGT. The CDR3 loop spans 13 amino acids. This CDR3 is CASWADLHNEQFF. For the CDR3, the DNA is TGTGCCAGTTGGGCGGACTTGCACAATGAGCAGTTCTTC.

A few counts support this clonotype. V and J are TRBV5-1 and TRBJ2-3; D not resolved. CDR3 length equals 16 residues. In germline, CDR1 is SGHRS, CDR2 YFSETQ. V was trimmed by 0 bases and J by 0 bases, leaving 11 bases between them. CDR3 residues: CASSLADPTSTDTQYF. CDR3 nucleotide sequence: TGCGCCAGCAGCTTGGCAGACCCAACTAGCACAGATACGCAGTATTTT. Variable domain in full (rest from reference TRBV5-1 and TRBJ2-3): KAGVTQTPRYLIKTRGQQVTLSCSPISGHRSVSWYQQTPGQGLQFLFEYFSETQRNKGNFPGRFSGRQFSNSRSEMNVSTLELGDSALYLCASSLADPTSTDTQYFGPGTRLTVL.

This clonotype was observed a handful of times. This CDR3 is CSARDYRWGQYF. CDR3 nucleotides: TGCAGTGCTCGGGACTACCGTTGGGGGCAGTACTTC. This sequence joins TRBV20-1 and TRBJ2-7; 7 positions match TRBD2. CDR1 is DFQATT, CDR2 SNEGSKA, per germline (reference sequence). This CDR3 has 12 amino acids. The V and J ends lost 5 bases and 9 bases, in that order; junction bases with no gene match: 10.

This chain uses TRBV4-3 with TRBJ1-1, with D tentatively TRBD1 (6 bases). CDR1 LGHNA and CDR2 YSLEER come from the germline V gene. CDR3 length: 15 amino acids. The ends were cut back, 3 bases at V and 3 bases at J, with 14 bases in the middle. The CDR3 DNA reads TGCGCCAGCAGCCAGTGGGGGGGGCGCGACACTGAAGCTTTCTTT. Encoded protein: CASSQWGGRDTEAFF.

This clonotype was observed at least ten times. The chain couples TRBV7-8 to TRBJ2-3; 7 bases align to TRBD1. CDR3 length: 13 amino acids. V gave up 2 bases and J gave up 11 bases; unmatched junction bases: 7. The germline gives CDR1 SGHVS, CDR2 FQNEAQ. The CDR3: CASSLIGQEKQYF. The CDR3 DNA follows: TGTGCCAGCAGCTTAATCGGACAGGAGAAGCAGTATTTT.

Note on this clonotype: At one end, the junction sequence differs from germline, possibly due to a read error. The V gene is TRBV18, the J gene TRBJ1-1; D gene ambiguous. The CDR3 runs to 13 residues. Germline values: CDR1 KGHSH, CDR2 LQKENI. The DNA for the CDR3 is TGTGCCAGCACACCTAACAGCAACACTGAAGCTTTCTTT. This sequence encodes CASTPNSNTEAFF.